Included here is one T cell receptor (beta chain) sequence, with context. The source of the sample is a study of blood T cell repertoires in COVID-19. Authors' methods: Estimation of nucleated cell counts relied on the amplification of reference gene primers. Sequencing used immunoSEQ multiplex PCR; TCRdb keeps in-frame clones, though not all of them. V and J calls and clone size are copied from that table; D and trimming were computed from the DNA. The data hold more than 150,000 clones, with about 85% observed a single time. This clonotype originated in a man between 65 and 85 years old with active or convalescent COVID-19. The sequencing sample was made of peripheral blood.

The CDR3 region is CASRPSPDGSPLHF. The CDR3 region has the DNA TGTGCCAGCAGACCCTCCCCTGACGGGTCACCCCTCCACTTT. The chain joins TRBV6-4 to TRBJ1-6; D uncertain. V lost 6 bases to trimming and J lost 10 bases, with 16 bases between them. Germline V gene data show CDR1 as MRHNA and CDR2 as SNTAGT. The CDR3 sequence is 14 residues long.